Following are 10 T cell receptor beta chains from one sample sequenced in a study of T cells in Graves' hyperthyroidism and ophthalmopathy. TCR beta CDR3 regions were amplified from RNA. Initially, a first-round RT-PCR of the TCR CDR3 employed the HTBI primer set. TCRdb fed the multiplex PCR reads into MiXCR, producing one record per CDR3 protein. The sample carries around 420,000 distinct CDR3 sequences, 15% to 17% recorded once. Sequenced: blood. Every receptor here comes from a young woman with Graves' hyperthyroidism.

This clonotype was counted between two and nine times. The CDR3, as DNA: TGTGCCAGCAGTGCACGGACAGGGCATTACAATGAGCAGTTCTTC. Translation gives CASSARTGHYNEQFF. The chain combines TRBV6-4 with TRBJ2-1; 8 nucleotides align to TRBD1. Germline assignment: CDR1 MRHNA and CDR2 SNTAGT. CDR3 length: 15 amino acids. Unmatched junction bases numbered 6, after V lost 4 bases and J lost 4 bases.

The sample holds a few counts of this clonotype. The V and J genes are TRBV10-1 and TRBJ2-1, with 11 bases identical to TRBD2. The CDR3 is 14 residues long. The trim removed 6 bases at V and 6 bases at J, leaving 4 bases unmatched. Germline CDR1 is WNHNN and CDR2 is SYGVQD (reference sequence). CDR3: CASRASGGLNEQFF. CDR3 DNA sequence: TGCGCCAGCAGAGCTAGCGGGGGGCTCAATGAGCAGTTCTTC.

Many counts were recorded for this clonotype. The chain is built from TRBV5-1 and TRBJ2-7; a possible D gene is TRBD1 (6 bases). Germline lookup yields CDR1 SGHRS and CDR2 YFSETQ. This CDR3 region has 15 residues. Trimming left V 3 bases short and J 0 bases short, with 13 bases between. CDR3 sequence (DNA): TGCGCCAGCAGCTCAACCGGGACAAACTCCTACGAGCAGTACTTC. Encoded protein: CASSSTGTNSYEQYF.

This clonotype was observed a few times. CDR3 in amino acids: CASSPTTGYNEKLFF. The CDR3 nucleotides read TGTGCCAGCAGCCCCACTACAGGGTATAATGAAAAACTGTTTTTT. V usage is TRBV7-9 and J usage is TRBJ1-4; a weak D match, TRBD1 (6 bases). Trimming shortened V by 5 bases and J by 4 bases, and 14 bases separated the two germline ends. The CDR3 contains 15 residues. Germline CDR1 and CDR2: SEHNR and FQNEAQ (reference sequence).

V gene TRBV28 combines with J gene TRBJ2-3; 13 nucleotides line up with TRBD2. The V and J ends lost 6 bases and 5 bases, in that order; junction bases with no gene match: 8. From germline, CDR1 is MDHEN and CDR2 SYDVKM. The CDR3 has 16 amino acids. CDR3 in DNA: TGTGCCAGCAGAGCGACTAGCGGGAGGAGTGTAGATACGCAGTATTTT. As protein: CASRATSGRSVDTQYF.

The CDR3 DNA reads TGTGCCAGCAGCTTACGCTGGGGAGAGACCCAGTACTTC. Translation: CASSLRWGETQYF. The V gene is TRBV7-6, the J gene TRBJ2-5; D is uncertain. Trimming removed 2 bases from V and 4 bases from J, with 8 bases in between. The CDR3 is made up of 13 amino acids. Germline V gene sequence: CDR1 SGHVS, CDR2 FNYEAQ.

This clonotype appeared many times. The chain combines TRBV11-2 with TRBJ2-2, with 14 nucleotides matching TRBD2. V trimming: 5 bases; J trimming: 5 bases; junction bases outside the gene matches: 4. Looked up from germline, CDR1 is SGHAT and CDR2 is FQNNGV. This CDR3 region has 16 residues. This chain's CDR3 is CASSPGLAGGTGELFF. The CDR3 DNA sequence: TGTGCCAGCAGCCCCGGACTAGCGGGAGGTACCGGGGAGCTGTTTTTT.

This clonotype showed up many times. The chain recombines TRBV7-2 with TRBJ2-1, with 12 positions matching TRBD2. This CDR3 contains 15 residues. The ends lost 5 bases at V and 8 bases at J; junction bases unmatched: 7. The germline V gene encodes CDR1 SGHTA and CDR2 FQGNSA. The CDR3 reads CASSPSGGALDEQFF. CDR3 coding DNA: TGTGCCAGCAGCCCTAGCGGGGGGGCCCTCGATGAGCAGTTCTTC. Full variable domain (rest looked up from reference TRBV7-2 and TRBJ2-1): GAGVSQSPSNKVTEKGKDVELRCDPISGHTALYWYRQSLGQGLEFLIYFQGNSAPDKSGLPSDRFSAERTGGSVSTLTIQRTQQEDSAVYLCASSPSGGALDEQFFGPGTRLTVL.

Only a few counts were recorded for this clonotype. The rearrangement joins TRBV29-1 to TRBJ2-2; 8 nucleotides agree with TRBD1. J was trimmed by 5 bases and V by 6 bases; bases with no gene match: 8. The germline V gene encodes CDR1 SQVTM and CDR2 ANQGSEA. The CDR3 spans 14 residues. The CDR3 reads CSVKDRVLTGELFF. The DNA of the CDR3 is TGCAGCGTAAAGGACAGGGTTTTGACCGGGGAGCTGTTTTTT.

The genes are TRBV4-1 and TRBJ1-2, with no clear D. V dropped 0 bases and J dropped 2 bases, with 7 bases sitting between them. The CDR3 consists of 14 residues. Germline V CDR1 and CDR2: MGHRA, YSYEKL. The CDR3 spells CASSQEPMNYGYTF. The CDR3 bases are TGCGCCAGCAGCCAAGAGCCCATGAACTATGGCTACACCTTC.